This T cell receptor (beta chain) was profiled in a study of a mutant IDH1 vaccine in newly diagnosed glioma. General study points: The authors found pseudoprogression apparently unrelated to changes in top peripheral T cell clonotypes.

TCRdb's table, derived via immunoSEQ multiplex PCR, lists solely in-frame clones and lacks some. The sample contains about 82,000 clones, 75% to 85% of which appear only once. Documented time point: week 23, last vaccination. In every dose of vaccine, 300 ug of mutant IDH1 20-mer peptide was given alongside topical imiquimod. V gave up 4 bases and J gave up 2 bases, with 17 bases separating them. Germline V lookup: CDR1 MNHNS, CDR2 SASEGT. This CDR3 region has 16 residues. About this clone: The antigen is unknown.

This specimen was PBMCs, taken from a glioma patient whose treatment included an IDH1 peptide vaccine. This clonotype was obtained from a young man with glioma. Some clones in this sample may be carry-over from other donors' samples. V is TRBV6-1 and J is TRBJ1-2; D is possibly TRBD1 (5 bases). The CDR3 reads CASSASRGLINYGYTF. CDR3 nucleotide sequence: TGTGCCAGCAGTGCGAGCCGGGGACTAATCAACTATGGCTACACCTTC.